These 28 T cell receptor beta chains were sequenced from one sample in a study of stem cell transplantation in POMP-related autoinflammatory disease. Study findings and constraints: Fewer unique TRB V-J gene pairings were identified in patients with PRAID. Across all analyzed T-cell subsets, patients with PRAID tended toward reduced diversity and increased clonality.

This table comes from immunoSEQ multiplex PCR, and its TCRdb copy is limited to in-frame clones, with some not included. Of some 9,200 clones in the sample, just over 90% were seen once. These TCRs' antigens remain unknown. The sample in question was CD8+ T cells from PBMCs, obtained before stem cell transplantation. These TCRs come from a human donor with POMP-related autoinflammation and immune dysregulation (PRAID).

The rearrangement links TRBV9 to TRBJ1-5, with 8 positions matching TRBD1. V shed 0 bases and J 4 bases; nucleotides not matched to a gene: 3. CDR1 is SGDLS, CDR2 YYNGEE, per germline. CDR3 length equals 15 residues. The CDR3 reads CASSVGGDRNQPQHF. The DNA for the CDR3 is TGTGCCAGCAGCGTAGGAGGGGACAGGAATCAGCCCCAGCATTTT.

The CDR3 nucleotides are TGTGCCAGCAGCGTAGGAGATAATGAGCAGTTCTTC. This encodes CASSVGDNEQFF. The chain employs TRBV9 and TRBJ2-1, with unresolved D. Trimming pared 0 bases from V and 7 bases from J, leaving 5 bases between. Germline CDR1 SGDLS, CDR2 YYNGEE. CDR3 length equals 12 residues.

The chain couples TRBV4-1 to TRBJ2-7; D is ambiguous. V lost 4 bases and J 4 bases, leaving 11 bases between the germline ends. The CDR3 is 13 amino acids. Germline loops: CDR1 MGHRA, CDR2 YSYEKL. The CDR3 nucleotides read TGCGCCAGCAGCCCCGGACCGATATACGAGCAGTACTTC. Its translation: CASSPGPIYEQYF.

This clone was seen once. The chain links TRBV4-1 to TRBJ2-5; D gene uncertain. The CDR3 has 13 residues. Per the germline V gene, CDR1 is MGHRA and CDR2 is YSYEKL. The V end was cut by 1 base, the J end by 2 bases, with 5 bases between. The chain's CDR3 is CASSQGVQETQYF. CDR3 in DNA: TGCGCCAGCAGCCAAGGAGTACAAGAGACCCAGTACTTC.

The chain has TRBV27 and TRBJ2-1, with TRBD1 matching 11 bases. Germline V lookup: CDR1 MNHEY, CDR2 SMNVEV (reference sequence). V gave up 3 bases and J gave up 8 bases; unmatched junction bases: 6. CDR3 length: 15 residues. This CDR3 is CASSFLRTGGDEQFF. The CDR3 bases are TGTGCCAGCAGTTTTCTCAGGACAGGGGGCGATGAGCAGTTCTTC.

This clone was counted a few times. The rearrangement links TRBV5-6 to TRBJ1-5; tentative D call: TRBD1 (6 bases). The V end lost 4 bases, the J end lost 2 bases, and 16 bases lay between the germline ends. The CDR3 is 16 residues long. Looked up from germline, CDR1 is SGHDT and CDR2 is YYEEEE. The CDR3 is CASSDAGGAGNQPQHF. The CDR3 DNA reads as TGTGCCAGCAGCGATGCGGGGGGGGCGGGCAATCAGCCCCAGCATTTT.

This rearrangement joins TRBV7-6 to TRBJ2-7; 9 nucleotides agree with TRBD1. CDR1 is SGHVS, CDR2 FNYEAQ, per germline. Trimming took 1 base from V and 2 from J; bases not matched to a gene: 0. The CDR3 sequence is 14 residues long. The CDR3 region is CASSLGTGAYEQYF. The CDR3 nucleotides are TGTGCCAGCAGCTTAGGGACAGGGGCCTACGAGCAGTACTTC.

In its sample, this clone was seen once. The V gene is TRBV6-1, the J gene TRBJ2-1, with D possibly TRBD2 on 5 matching bases. The germline gives CDR1 MNHNS, CDR2 SASEGT. V lost 0 bases, J lost 4 bases, and 16 bases lay in between. There are 17 residues in the CDR3. DNA for the CDR3: TGTGCCAGCAGTGAAGCTGGACTGTCGAGCATTTACAATGAGCAGTTCTTC. Translating gives CASSEAGLSSIYNEQFF.

V is TRBV9 and J is TRBJ1-4, with unresolved D. The CDR3 runs 15 residues. CDR1 and CDR2 (germline): SGDLS, YYNGEE. Trimming took 4 bases from V and 4 from J, leaving 14 bases between them. The CDR3 sequence: CASSTSENFNEKLFF. CDR3 nucleotides: TGTGCCAGCAGCACCTCCGAGAATTTTAATGAAAAACTGTTTTTT.

DNA for the CDR3: TGTGCCAGCAGCCGTGGACTAGCCCCAACGGATGAGCAGTTCTTC. This codes for CASSRGLAPTDEQFF. The rearrangement uses TRBV11-2 and TRBJ2-1; 8 bases map to TRBD2. The V gene end was trimmed by 5 bases and the J gene end by 8 bases; junction bases not matched to a gene: 11. This CDR3 contains 15 residues. Per the germline V gene, CDR1 is SGHAT and CDR2 is FQNNGV.

This chain connects TRBV13 to TRBJ1-5; D perhaps matches TRBD1 (6 bases). V lost 6 bases and J 4 bases, leaving 16 bases between the germline ends. The CDR3 sequence is 15 residues long. Germline CDR1 is PRHDT and CDR2 is FYEKMQ (reference sequence). The CDR3 reads CASSLQGQGNQPQHF. The DNA for the CDR3 is TGTGCCAGCAGTTTACAGGGCCAGGGAAATCAGCCCCAGCATTTT.

The rearrangement joins TRBV5-1 to TRBJ1-1; 8 nucleotides match TRBD1. This CDR3 comprises 15 residues. V was clipped by 0 bases and J by 0 bases; unmatched bases: 1. The germline gives CDR1 SGHRS, CDR2 YFSETQ. The DNA for the CDR3 is TGCGCCAGCAGCTTGGGGGACAGGATGAACACTGAAGCTTTCTTT. Translated: CASSLGDRMNTEAFF.

The V and J genes are TRBV15 and TRBJ2-1; tentative D call: TRBD1 (6 bases). The length of the CDR3 is 16 residues. Trimming removed 1 base at V and 5 bases at J, with 15 bases between. The germline V gene has CDR1 LNHNV and CDR2 YYDKDF (reference sequence). The CDR3 spells CATSRGPGTYDNEQFF. DNA for the CDR3: TGTGCCACCAGCAGAGGGCCCGGGACATACGACAATGAGCAGTTCTTC. Full variable domain (rest looked up from reference TRBV15 and TRBJ2-1): DAMVIQNPRYQVTQFGKPVTLSCSQTLNHNVMYWYQQKSSQAPKLLFHYYDKDFNNEADTPDNFQSRRPNTSFCFLDIRSPGLGDTAMYLCATSRGPGTYDNEQFFGPGTRLTVL.

The chain has TRBV19 and TRBJ1-5; 11 positions match TRBD1. In germline, CDR1 is LNHDA, CDR2 SQIVND (reference sequence). The CDR3 runs to 14 residues. V lost 6 bases and J lost 7; bases outside the gene matches: 5. In DNA, the CDR3 is TGTGCCAGTAGCCCCGGGACAGGGGGGCAGCCCCAGCATTTT. Translation: CASSPGTGGQPQHF.

The chain uses TRBV11-2 and TRBJ2-7; tentatively, D is TRBD1 or TRBD2 (6 bases each). The CDR3 runs 17 residues. Germline lookup yields CDR1 SGHAT and CDR2 FQNNGV. Trimming cost V 7 bases and J 6 bases, with 28 bases left between them. The CDR3 region has the DNA TGTGCCAGCACCCTTTGGGGGGCTCTAACCAACCCGTGCGAGCAGTACTTC. This translates into CASTLWGALTNPCEQYF.

The V call is TRBV19, the J call TRBJ1-5; maybe TRBD1 (5 bases). The CDR3 is 16 residues long. V was trimmed by 3 bases and J by 3 bases, leaving 15 bases between them. Germline loops: CDR1 LNHDA, CDR2 SQIVND (reference sequence). The CDR3 DNA sequence: TGTGCCAGTAGTATCCCCCTCGGGACCGCCAATCAGCCCCAGCATTTT. Translation gives CASSIPLGTANQPQHF.

CDR3: CASSLAQKRHEQYF. Written as DNA, the CDR3 is TGTGCCAGCAGCTTGGCCCAGAAACGCCACGAGCAGTACTTC. The genes are TRBV5-6 and TRBJ2-7; no reliable D call. Deletions cut 0 bases from V and 5 bases from J, with 12 bases between. The germline V gene has CDR1 SGHDT and CDR2 YYEEEE. The CDR3 runs to 14 residues.

This sequence joins TRBV6-4 and TRBJ1-5; a possible D gene is TRBD1 (5 bases). Trimming shortened V by 0 bases and J by 1 base, and 19 bases separated the two germline ends. Germline V gene data show CDR1 as MRHNA and CDR2 as SNTAGT. This CDR3 has 19 amino acids. CDR3 protein: CASSDSFFGDRRSNQPQHF. DNA of the CDR3: TGTGCCAGCAGTGACTCATTTTTTGGGGACCGTCGGAGCAATCAGCCCCAGCATTTT.

DNA of the CDR3: TGTGCCAGTAGTATCTTGGACAGTCCCCAAGAGACCCAGTACTTC. It is translated as CASSILDSPQETQYF. The chain couples TRBV19 to TRBJ2-5; D might be TRBD1 (6 bases). The ends were cut back, 3 bases at V and 1 base at J, with 12 bases in the middle. The CDR3 totals 15 residues. Germline CDR1 and CDR2: LNHDA and SQIVND (reference sequence).

The J gene is TRBJ2-7, the V gene TRBV7-8; D could derive from TRBD1 or TRBD2 (6 bases each). Trimming pared 5 bases from V and 6 bases from J, leaving 20 bases between. The CDR3 has 15 residues. Germline-derived CDR1 and CDR2 are SGHVS and FQNEAQ. The CDR3 is CASSLTGGLSTEQYF. DNA for the CDR3: TGTGCCAGCAGCCTCACTGGGGGGCTATCCACCGAGCAGTACTTC. Looking up the rest from reference TRBV7-8 and TRBJ2-7 gives the full variable domain: GAGVSQSPRYKVAKRGQDVALRCDPISGHVSLFWYQQALGQGPEFLTYFQNEAQLDKSGLPSDRFFAERPEGSVSTLKIQRTQQEDSAVYLCASSLTGGLSTEQYFGPGTRLTVT.

The CDR3 bases are TGTGCCAGTAGTATAGGTCGACAGCAGGAAGCTTTCTTT. Protein: CASSIGRQQEAFF. The rearrangement links TRBV19 to TRBJ1-1; the D gene is possibly TRBD1 (5 bases). The CDR3 is made up of 13 amino acids. Germline V gives CDR1 LNHDA, CDR2 SQIVND (reference sequence). Trimming cost V 1 base and J 8 bases, with 11 bases left between them.

J is TRBJ2-3 and V is TRBV11-2, with D unclear. V was trimmed by 3 bases and J by 2 bases, leaving 0 bases between them. Germline loops: CDR1 SGHAT, CDR2 FQNNGV. The CDR3 loop spans 11 amino acids. Written as DNA, the CDR3 is TGTGCCAGCAGCTTCACAGATACGCAGTATTTT. Translated: CASSFTDTQYF.

This clone was seen only once. The genes are TRBV27 and TRBJ2-1; either TRBD1 or TRBD2 may supply D (5 bases each). The germline V gene has CDR1 MNHEY and CDR2 SMNVEV (reference sequence). CDR3 length: 16 amino acids. Trimming pared 0 bases from V and 6 bases from J, leaving 15 bases between. The CDR3 DNA reads TGTGCCAGCAGTTTATCAGGGCAGGGACCCCGCAATGAGCAGTTCTTC. Amino acids: CASSLSGQGPRNEQFF.

The count of this clone is one. The chain has TRBV25-1 and TRBJ2-1; 10 nucleotides line up with TRBD1. The V gene end was trimmed by 3 bases and the J gene end by 8 bases; junction bases not matched to a gene: 7. Germline V lookup: CDR1 MGHDK, CDR2 SYGVNS. The CDR3 has 15 residues. The CDR3 reads CASSEIGTGAYEQFF. The CDR3 nucleotides read TGTGCCAGCAGTGAGATCGGGACAGGGGCCTATGAGCAGTTCTTC.

This chain joins TRBV6-5 and TRBJ2-3, with a tentative D call TRBD1 (5 bases). The V and J ends lost 3 bases and 2 bases respectively, with 12 bases between them. The germline CDR1 and CDR2 sequences are MNHEY and SVGAGI. There are 15 residues in the CDR3. CDR3 residues: CASSYRQWPTDTQYF. The CDR3 bases are TGTGCCAGCAGTTATAGACAGTGGCCCACAGATACGCAGTATTTT.

With regard to this clone: Other DNA sequences of this sample code for an identical CDR3. The rearrangement uses TRBV29-1 and TRBJ1-2, with TRBD1 matching 7 bases. Germline assignment: CDR1 SQVTM and CDR2 ANQGSEA. V was pared by 5 bases and J by 3 bases, with 3 bases of the junction left unmatched. The CDR3 length is 12 residues. The CDR3 bases are TGCAGCGTTAGGGACAGAGACTATGGCTACACCTTC. Its translation: CSVRDRDYGYTF.

This clone was recorded only once. The chain joins TRBV5-1 to TRBJ1-2; D not resolved. The CDR3 totals 16 residues. Trimming stripped 1 base from V and 0 bases from J, with 13 bases between. Per germline, CDR1 SGHRS and CDR2 YFSETQ. The CDR3 DNA sequence: TGCGCCAGCAGCTTGCCCGCTAACGGCCCTAACTATGGCTACACCTTC. This gives the protein CASSLPANGPNYGYTF.

The chain employs TRBV7-9 and TRBJ2-1; D may be TRBD1 (5 bases). Per the germline V gene, CDR1 is SEHNR and CDR2 is FQNEAQ (reference sequence). The CDR3 is made up of 16 amino acids. V lost 2 bases to trimming and J lost 1 base, with 12 bases between them. The DNA of the CDR3 is TGTGCCAGCAGCTTAATCGCAGGGAAGTCCTACAATGAGCAGTTCTTC. As protein: CASSLIAGKSYNEQFF.